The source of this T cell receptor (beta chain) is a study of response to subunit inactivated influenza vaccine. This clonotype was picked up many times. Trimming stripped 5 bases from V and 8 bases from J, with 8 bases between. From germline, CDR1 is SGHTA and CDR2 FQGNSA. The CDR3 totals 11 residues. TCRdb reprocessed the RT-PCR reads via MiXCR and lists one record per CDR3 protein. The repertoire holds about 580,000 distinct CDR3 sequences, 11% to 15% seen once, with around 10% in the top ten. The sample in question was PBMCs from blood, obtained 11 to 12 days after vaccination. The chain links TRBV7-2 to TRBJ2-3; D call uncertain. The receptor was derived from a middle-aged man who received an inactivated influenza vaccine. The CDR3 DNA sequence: TGTGCCAGCAGCGTGGAGAGTACGCAGTATTTT. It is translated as CASSVESTQYF.